Described below is a single TCR beta chain sequence and its context. The antigen is undetermined. Everyone who donated was a Caucasian adult who lived in Nashville, Tennessee. Each replicate PCR on the sorted subsets used approximately 180 ng DNA (about 30,000 T cell genomes). The method was immunoSEQ multiplex PCR; TCRdb's version includes in-frame clones alone and lacks a portion of them. This sample yields roughly 2,300,000 clones, of which roughly 92% are seen a single time; about 0.41% belongs to the top ten. This entry comes from a study of shared clonotypes between healthy human individuals. About the research overall: For every donor, three CD4 naive, three CD4 memory, two CD8 naive and one CD8 memory plates were used. Whole-study findings and limits: Sequencing depth was expected to influence donor clonotype sharing.

The origin of this receptor is a man aged 18 to 29 in good health. Some clones in this sample may be carry-over from other donors' samples. Sequencing was done on a sample of naive CD4+ T cells from PBMCs. Subset specified: CD45RA+ positively selected.

Here the CDR3 reads CASSPRSFPTGNTIYF. CDR3 nucleotide sequence: TGTGCCAGCAGTCCCCGGTCCTTTCCAACTGGAAACACCATATATTTT. V gene TRBV27 combines with J gene TRBJ1-3; D is ambiguous. V was trimmed by 5 bases and J by 2 bases, leaving 16 bases between them. The CDR3 consists of 16 residues. Germline V CDR1 and CDR2: MNHEY, SMNVEV (reference sequence).